This T cell receptor beta chain was sequenced in a study of T cell repertoires in cytomegalovirus infection. Trimming removed 0 bases from V and 0 bases from J; junction bases left unmatched: 1. The CDR3 consists of 16 residues. Germline V gene sequence: CDR1 LGHDT, CDR2 YNNKEL (reference sequence). TCRdb re-derived calls from the reads in MiXCR, one entry per CDR3 protein. The sample contains approximately 500,000 distinct CDR3 sequences, about 15% of which appear only once. The TCR originated in a human donor in good health (CMV status not recorded). Some clones in this sample may be carry-over from other donors' samples. The chain uses TRBV3-1 and TRBJ2-3; TRBD2 matches at 9 bases. Sequenced: CD8+ T cells from PBMCs. The CDR3, as DNA: TGTGCCAGCAGCCAAGAGCTAGCGGGGAGCACAGATACGCAGTATTTT. Encoded protein: CASSQELAGSTDTQYF.